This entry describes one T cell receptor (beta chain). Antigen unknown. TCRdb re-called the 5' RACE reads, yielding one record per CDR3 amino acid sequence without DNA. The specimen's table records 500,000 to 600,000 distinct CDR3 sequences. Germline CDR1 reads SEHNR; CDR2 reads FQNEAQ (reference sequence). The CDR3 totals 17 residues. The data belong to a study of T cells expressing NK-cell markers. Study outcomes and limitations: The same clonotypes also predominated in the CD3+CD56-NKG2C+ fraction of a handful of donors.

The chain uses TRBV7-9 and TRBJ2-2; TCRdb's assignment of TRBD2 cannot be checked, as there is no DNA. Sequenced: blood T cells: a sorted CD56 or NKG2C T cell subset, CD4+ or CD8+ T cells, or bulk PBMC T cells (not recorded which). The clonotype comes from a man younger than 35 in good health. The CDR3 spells CASSQRLAGGPGWELFF.